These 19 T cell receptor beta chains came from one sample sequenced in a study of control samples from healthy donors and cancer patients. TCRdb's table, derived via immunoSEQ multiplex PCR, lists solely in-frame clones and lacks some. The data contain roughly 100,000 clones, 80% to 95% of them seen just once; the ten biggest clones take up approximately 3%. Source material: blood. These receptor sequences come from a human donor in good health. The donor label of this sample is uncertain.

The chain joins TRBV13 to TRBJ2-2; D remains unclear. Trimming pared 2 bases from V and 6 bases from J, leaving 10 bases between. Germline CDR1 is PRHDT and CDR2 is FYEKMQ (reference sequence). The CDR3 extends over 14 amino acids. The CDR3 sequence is CASSLSGVSGELFF. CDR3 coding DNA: TGTGCCAGCAGCTTAAGTGGAGTCTCCGGGGAGCTGTTTTTT.

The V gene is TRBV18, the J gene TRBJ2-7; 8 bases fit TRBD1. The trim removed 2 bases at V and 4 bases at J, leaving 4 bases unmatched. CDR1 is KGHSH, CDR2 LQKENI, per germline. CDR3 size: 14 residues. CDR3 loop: CASSPTRQGYEQYF. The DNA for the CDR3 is TGTGCCAGCTCACCAACGAGACAGGGGTACGAGCAGTACTTC.

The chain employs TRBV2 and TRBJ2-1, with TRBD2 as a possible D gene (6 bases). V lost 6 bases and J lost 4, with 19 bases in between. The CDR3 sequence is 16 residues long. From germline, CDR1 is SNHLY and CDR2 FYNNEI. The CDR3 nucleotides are TGTGCCAGCAGACTCCGGGACTTCGGGTCGTACAATGAGCAGTTCTTC. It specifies CASRLRDFGSYNEQFF.

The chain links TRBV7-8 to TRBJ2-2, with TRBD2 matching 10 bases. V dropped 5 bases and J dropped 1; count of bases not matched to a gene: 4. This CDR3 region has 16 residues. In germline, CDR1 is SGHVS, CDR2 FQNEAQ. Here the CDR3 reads CASSPRLAGNTGELFF. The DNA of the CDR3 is TGTGCCAGCAGCCCACGACTAGCGGGGAACACCGGGGAGCTGTTTTTT.

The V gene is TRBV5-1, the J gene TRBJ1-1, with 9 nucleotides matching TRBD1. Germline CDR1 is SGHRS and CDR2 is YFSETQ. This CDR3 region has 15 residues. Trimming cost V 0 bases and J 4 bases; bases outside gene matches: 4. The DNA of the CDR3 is TGCGCCAGCAGCTTGGCCGGGACAGGGTCCACTGAAGCTTTCTTT. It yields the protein CASSLAGTGSTEAFF.

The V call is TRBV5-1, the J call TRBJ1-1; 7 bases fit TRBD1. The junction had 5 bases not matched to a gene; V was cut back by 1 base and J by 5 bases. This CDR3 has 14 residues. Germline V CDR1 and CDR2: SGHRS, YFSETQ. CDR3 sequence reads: CASSLPGGNTEAFF. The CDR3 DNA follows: TGCGCCAGCAGCTTGCCAGGGGGGAATACTGAAGCTTTCTTT.

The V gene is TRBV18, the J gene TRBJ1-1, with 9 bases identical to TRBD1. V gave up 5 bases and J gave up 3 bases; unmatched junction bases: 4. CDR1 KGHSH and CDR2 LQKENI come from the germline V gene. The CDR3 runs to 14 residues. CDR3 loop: CASSCTGGDTEAFF. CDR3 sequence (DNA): TGTGCCAGCTCATGTACAGGGGGCGACACTGAAGCTTTCTTT.

CDR3: CASSAGGGHQPQHF. The CDR3 bases are TGTGCCAGCAGCGCCGGAGGGGGCCATCAGCCCCAGCATTTT. The chain uses TRBV7-8 and TRBJ1-5; 7 bases match TRBD1. V shed 5 bases and J 5 bases; nucleotides not matched to a gene: 6. Germline V gene sequence: CDR1 SGHVS, CDR2 FQNEAQ. The CDR3 runs 14 residues. The full variable domain, its missing parts supplied by reference TRBV7-8 and TRBJ1-5, is GAGVSQSPRYKVAKRGQDVALRCDPISGHVSLFWYQQALGQGPEFLTYFQNEAQLDKSGLPSDRFFAERPEGSVSTLKIQRTQQEDSAVYLCASSAGGGHQPQHFGDGTRLSIL.

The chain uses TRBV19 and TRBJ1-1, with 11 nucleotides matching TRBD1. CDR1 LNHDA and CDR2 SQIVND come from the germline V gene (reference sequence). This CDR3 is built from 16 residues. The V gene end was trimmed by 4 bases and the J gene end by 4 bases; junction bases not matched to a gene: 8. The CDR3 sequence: CASSTAGTGGVTEAFF. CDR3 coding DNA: TGTGCCAGTAGTACCGCCGGGACAGGGGGGGTCACTGAAGCTTTCTTT.

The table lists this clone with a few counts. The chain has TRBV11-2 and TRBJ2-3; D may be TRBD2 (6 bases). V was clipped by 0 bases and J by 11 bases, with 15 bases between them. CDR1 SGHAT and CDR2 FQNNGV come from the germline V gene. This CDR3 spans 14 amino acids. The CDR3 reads CASSLDPAGLGQYF. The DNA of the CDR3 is TGTGCCAGCAGCTTAGACCCGGCGGGGTTGGGGCAGTATTTT. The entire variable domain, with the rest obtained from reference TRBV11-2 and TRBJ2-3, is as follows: EAGVAQSPRYKIIEKRQSVAFWCNPISGHATLYWYQQILGQGPKLLIQFQNNGVVDDSQLPKDRFSAERLKGVDSTLKIQPAKLEDSAVYLCASSLDPAGLGQYFGPGTRLTVL.

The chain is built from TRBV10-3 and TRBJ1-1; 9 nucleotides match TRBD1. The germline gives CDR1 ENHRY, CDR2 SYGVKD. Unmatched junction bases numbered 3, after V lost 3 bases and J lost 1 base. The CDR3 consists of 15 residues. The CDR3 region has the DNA TGTGCCATCAGTGATAAGACAGGGGGGAACACTGAAGCTTTCTTT. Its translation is CAISDKTGGNTEAFF.

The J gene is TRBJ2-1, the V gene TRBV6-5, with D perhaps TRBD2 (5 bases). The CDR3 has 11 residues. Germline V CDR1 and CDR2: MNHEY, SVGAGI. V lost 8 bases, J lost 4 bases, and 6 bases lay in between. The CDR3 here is CASGGYNEQFF. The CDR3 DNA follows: TGTGCCAGCGGAGGATACAATGAGCAGTTCTTC.

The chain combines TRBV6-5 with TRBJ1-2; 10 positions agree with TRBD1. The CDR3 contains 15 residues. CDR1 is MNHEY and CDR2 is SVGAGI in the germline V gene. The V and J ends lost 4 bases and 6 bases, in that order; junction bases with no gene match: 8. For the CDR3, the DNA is TGTGCCAGCAGTTGGAGACAGGGGGCGAGGAATGGCTACACCTTC. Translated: CASSWRQGARNGYTF.

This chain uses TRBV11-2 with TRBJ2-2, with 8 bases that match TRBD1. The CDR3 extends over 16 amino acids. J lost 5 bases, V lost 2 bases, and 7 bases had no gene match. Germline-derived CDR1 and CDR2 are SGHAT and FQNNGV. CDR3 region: CASSLRDRGLTGELFF. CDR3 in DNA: TGTGCCAGCAGCTTACGAGACAGGGGTCTTACCGGGGAGCTGTTTTTT.

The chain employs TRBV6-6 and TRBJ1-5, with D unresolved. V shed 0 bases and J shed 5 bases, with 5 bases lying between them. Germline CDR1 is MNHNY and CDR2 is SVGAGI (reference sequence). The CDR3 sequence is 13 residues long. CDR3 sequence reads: CASSYSPDQPQHF. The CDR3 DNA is TGTGCCAGCAGTTACTCGCCAGATCAGCCCCAGCATTTT.

The CDR3 DNA reads TGTGCCAGCATCAATGGGGGAAGCACAGATACGCAGTATTTT. Amino acids: CASINGGSTDTQYF. V and J are TRBV2 and TRBJ2-3; D may correspond to TRBD1 or TRBD2 (5 bases each). CDR3 length: 14 residues. The germline CDR1 and CDR2 sequences are SNHLY and FYNNEI. The V end was cut by 7 bases, the J end by 0 bases, with 11 bases between. Combining the CDR3 with reference TRBV2 and TRBJ2-3 gives the whole variable domain EPEVTQTPSHQVTQMGQEVILRCVPISNHLYFYWYRQILGQKVEFLVSFYNNEISEKSEIFDDQFSVERPDGSNFTLKIRSTKLEDSAMYFCASINGGSTDTQYFGPGTRLTVL.

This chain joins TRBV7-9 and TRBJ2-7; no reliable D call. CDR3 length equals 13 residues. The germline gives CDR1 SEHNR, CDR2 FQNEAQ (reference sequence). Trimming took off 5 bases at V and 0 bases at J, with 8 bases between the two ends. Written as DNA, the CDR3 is TGTGCCAGCAGCCCCTTGAGCTCCTACGAGCAGTACTTC. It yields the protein CASSPLSSYEQYF.

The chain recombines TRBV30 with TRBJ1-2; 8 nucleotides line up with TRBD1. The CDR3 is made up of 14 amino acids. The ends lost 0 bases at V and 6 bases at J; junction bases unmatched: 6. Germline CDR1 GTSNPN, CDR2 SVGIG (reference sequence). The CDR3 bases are TGTGCCTGGAGTGTAAAGGACAGGGTTGATGGCTACACCTTC. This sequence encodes CAWSVKDRVDGYTF. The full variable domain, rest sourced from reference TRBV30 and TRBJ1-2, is SQTIHQWPATLVQPVGSPLSLECTVEGTSNPNLYWYRQAAGRGLQLLFYSVGIGQISSEVPQNLSASRPQDRQFILSSKKLLLSDSGFYLCAWSVKDRVDGYTFGSGTRLTVV.

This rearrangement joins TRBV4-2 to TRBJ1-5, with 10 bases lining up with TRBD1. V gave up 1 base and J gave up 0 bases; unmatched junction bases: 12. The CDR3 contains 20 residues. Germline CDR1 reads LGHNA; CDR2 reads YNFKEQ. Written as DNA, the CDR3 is TGTGCCAGCAGCCAAGCTGGGTACGGACAGGGGGACCCTAGCAATCAGCCCCAGCATTTT. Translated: CASSQAGYGQGDPSNQPQHF.